The entry that follows covers one T cell receptor (beta chain) sequence. It has no known antigen specificity. Within one base of it there is no much larger clone, and no base qualities were kept. This record comes from a study of regulatory T cells in long-lasting Graves disease (dated by TCRdb to about 2021). As for the study more broadly: Persistent Graves' disease meant more than 5 years of antithyroid drug treatment with TSH receptor autoantibodies that stayed positive. Persistent Graves' disease patients were compared with newly diagnosed Graves' disease patients by peripheral blood TCR sequencing and RNA sequencing. The study was conducted in China and was registered as a clinical trial. A total of about 33 samples underwent TCR sequencing: approximately 13 from persistent and about 20 from newly diagnosed Graves' disease patients. Persistent Graves' disease patients in the clinical cohort had taken antithyroid drugs for roughly ten years on average.

Findings and caveats that apply to the study as a whole: Sequencing and analysis were limited to the TCR beta chain. A larger number of public clonotypes was shared among persistent patients (over 2,500) than among newly diagnosed patients (around 970). As a limitation, the authors acknowledged that the small sample size may reduce accuracy. Compared with newly diagnosed patients, patients with persistent Graves' disease had lower TCR Shannon entropy and fewer highly expanded clones, which suggests clonal expansion. Because the primary lesion, thyroid tissue, could not be accessed, the study looked at peripheral blood alone. Preferential use of TRBV28, TRBJ1-2 and TRBJ2-5 was observed in persistent disease, whereas TRBV20-1 and TRBJ2-1 were favored in newly diagnosed disease.

For this chain, trimming is 2 bases at the V end and 7 bases at the J end, and the number of junction bases without a gene match is 11. The germline V gene gives CDR1 as SQVTM and CDR2 as ANQGSEA. The cysteine opens and the phenylalanine closes a CDR3 of 15 amino acids. CDR3 DNA only is kept here, 45 bases in frame from base 1. The intended sense of this specimen's time point label: persistent/refractory GD, antithyroid drugs over 5 years with positive TRAb. RNA was extracted from PBMCs in TRIzol for both TCR sequencing and RNA sequencing. The diagnosis of Graves' disease was made according to American Thyroid Association guidelines. The patients came from an endocrinology department in Xi'an, China. Each patient gave 7 to 9.5 milliliters of peripheral blood, collected in an EDTA anticoagulant tube. Ficoll Paque Plus density gradient separation was used to isolate PBMCs, and no further T cell sorting was performed. An Agilent 2100 Bioanalyzer and agarose gel were used to check RNA quality, and a NanoDrop 2000 was used to measure RNA concentration.

The library was generated by multiplex PCR. This sample was sequenced with an Illumina HiSeq 4000. TCR beta libraries were built with iRepertoire HTBI primers and Arm-PCR amplification of CDR3 regions. Gel purification was performed on PCR products prior to sequencing. The published analysis was carried out like this. Gene usage analysis of CDR3 amino acid clonotypes relied on the 55 to 80 TRBV and around 14 TRBJ segments identified across samples. COPE and FqMerger were used to merge filtered high-quality paired reads into contigs. BLAST was used to align contigs to the IMGT TRBV, TRBD and TRBJ reference genes, and CDR3 was defined following IMGT. Highly expanded clones were defined as clonotypes with a frequency above 0.1%. Shannon entropy served as the measure of repertoire diversity, while the Gini coefficient captured V-J evenness. Public clonotypes were defined as clonotypes shared by more than one individual. The public reads were run again by TCRdb, first through fastp at Q25 and then through MiXCR, and only productive beta chains were kept. Rows are unified per CDR3 protein, each entry keeping the most common DNA and genes. The V and J calls and clone size are TCRdb's, not the authors'. For this sample there are roughly 300,000 distinct CDR3 sequences; 22% appear just once. In total, the top ten clones hold 45% to 70% of the sample.

The sequence is built from TRBV29-1 and TRBJ1-2, and 9 junction bases match TRBD1. Sequences were derived from peripheral blood mononuclear cells (PBMCs), sampled when the disease was refractory, from a patient treated with antithyroid drugs. The TCR sequence derives from a female donor with Graves disease. The CDR3 is CSVEWGDRARSGYTF. The nucleotides read TGCAGCGTTGAATGGGGGGACAGGGCTCGAAGTGGCTACACCTTC.